This T cell receptor beta chain was observed in a study of technical replicates of blood from a handful of donors. Method: immunoSEQ multiplex PCR; TCRdb's copy keeps in-frame clones and lacks some. The profile covers 10,000 to 15,000 clones, with 85% to 95% appearing a single time and 6.3% taken by the ten largest. The CDR3 runs 16 residues. J gave up 1 base and V 0 bases, and 2 bases lay outside the gene matches. In germline, CDR1 is LGHNA, CDR2 YNFKEQ. The J gene is TRBJ1-5, the V gene TRBV4-2, with 8 bases aligning to TRBD1. Material: PBMCs. The clonotype originates from a human donor in good health. Here the CDR3 DNA reads TGTGCCAGCAGCCAAGAAGACAGGGGAAGCAATCAGCCCCAGCATTTT. This translates into CASSQEDRGSNQPQHF.